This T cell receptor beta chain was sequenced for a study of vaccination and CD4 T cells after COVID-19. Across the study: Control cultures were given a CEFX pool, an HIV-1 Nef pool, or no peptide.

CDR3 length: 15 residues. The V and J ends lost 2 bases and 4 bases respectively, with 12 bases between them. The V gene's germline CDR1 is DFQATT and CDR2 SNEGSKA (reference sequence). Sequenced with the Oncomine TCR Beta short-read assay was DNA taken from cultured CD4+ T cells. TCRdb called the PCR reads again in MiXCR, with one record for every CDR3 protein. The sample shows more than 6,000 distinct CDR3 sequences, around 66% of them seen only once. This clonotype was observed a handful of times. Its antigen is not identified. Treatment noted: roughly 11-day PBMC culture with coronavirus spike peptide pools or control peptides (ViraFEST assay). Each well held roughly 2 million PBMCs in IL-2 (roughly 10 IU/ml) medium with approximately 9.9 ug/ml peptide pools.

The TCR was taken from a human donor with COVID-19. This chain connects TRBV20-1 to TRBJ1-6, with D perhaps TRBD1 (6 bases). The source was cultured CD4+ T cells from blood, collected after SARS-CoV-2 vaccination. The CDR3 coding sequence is TGCAGTGCTAGAAGGGGGGTTGGGTATAATTCACCCCTCCACTTT. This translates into CSARRGVGYNSPLHF.